Listed below are T cell receptor beta chains from one sample, sequenced in a study of shared clonotypes between healthy human individuals. The method was immunoSEQ multiplex PCR; TCRdb's version includes in-frame clones alone and lacks a portion of them. The data contain about 490,000 clones, about 84% of them seen just once; the ten biggest clones take up 9.5% to 15%. Sequencing used PBMCs. The receptor set was obtained from a woman in her thirties or forties in good health. Some clones in this sample may be carry-over from other donors' samples. CDR3s include the opening cysteine and the closing phenylalanine or tryptophan. The D gene is left open where the match is weak. The listing skips clone size in some rows; elsewhere it reads once, few, many or a size class.

>TRBD1|TRBJ2-7|.|TRBV27
CASSLSGQNYEQYF
TGTGCCAGCAGTTTATCGGGACAGAACTACGAGCAGTACTTC
>.|TRBJ1-5|.|TRBV6-1
CASSEEVGQPQHF
TGTGCCAGCAGTGAGGAGGTGGGTCAGCCCCAGCATTTT
>.|TRBJ1-1|once|TRBV14
CASSQDQGWGATEAFF
TGTGCCAGCAGCCAAGATCAGGGATGGGGGGCCACTGAAGCTTTCTTT
>TRBD1|TRBJ2-5|.|TRBV5-4
CASSPGQAQETQYF
TGTGCCAGCAGCCCCGGACAGGCCCAAGAGACCCAGTACTTC
>.|TRBJ1-1|.|TRBV11-1
CASSPLYTEAFF
TGTGCCAGCAGCCCACTATACACTGAAGCTTTCTTT
>TRBD2|TRBJ2-3|.|TRBV2
CASRRGGSDTQYF
TGTGCCAGCCGGAGGGGAGGGTCGGATACGCAGTATTTT
>TRBD2|TRBJ2-1|once|TRBV10-1
CASSERIIAGDEQFF
TGCGCCAGCAGTGAGAGGATAATAGCGGGAGATGAGCAGTTCTTC
>.|TRBJ2-7|.|TRBV19
CADQGRVGYEQYF
TGTGCCGACCAGGGGAGGGTGGGCTACGAGCAGTACTTC
>TRBD2|TRBJ2-1|.|TRBV4-2
CASTGGIAGGPGEQFF
TGTGCCAGCACCGGGGGTATAGCGGGAGGGCCAGGGGAGCAGTTCTTC
>.|TRBJ2-7|.|TRBV6-5
CASSYSGGHYEQYF
TGTGCCAGCAGTTATTCCGGGGGGCACTACGAGCAGTACTTC
>.|TRBJ1-4|.|TRBV13
CASSLGGIRDNEKLFF
TGTGCCAGCAGCTTAGGGGGGATTCGGGATAATGAAAAACTGTTTTTT
>.|TRBJ2-7|.|TRBV28
CASTSRTASSSYEQYF
TGTGCCAGCACGTCTCGCACGGCTAGCAGCTCCTACGAGCAGTACTTC
>.|TRBJ2-6|few|TRBV4-3
CASSQEAGSTGANVLTF
TGCGCCAGCAGCCAAGAGGCAGGGTCGACTGGGGCCAACGTCCTGACTTTC
>TRBD2|TRBJ2-5|once|TRBV10-3
CAISSGLAGVDQETQYF
TGTGCCATCAGTTCAGGACTAGCGGGAGTTGATCAAGAGACCCAGTACTTC
>TRBD2|TRBJ2-1|few|TRBV6-4
CASSAAGGAYNEQFF
TGTGCCAGCAGTGCAGCGGGAGGGGCCTACAATGAGCAGTTCTTC
>TRBD2|TRBJ2-1|.|TRBV7-9
CASSFRSSGNNNEQFF
TGTGCCAGCAGCTTTAGATCTAGCGGAAACAACAATGAGCAGTTCTTC
>.|TRBJ2-3|.|TRBV5-4
CASSPGWGTDTQYF
TGTGCCAGCAGCCCAGGTTGGGGCACAGATACGCAGTATTTT
>.|TRBJ1-2|.|TRBV5-3
CARSLAKGLGNYGYTF
TGTGCCAGAAGCTTGGCCAAGGGACTAGGGAACTATGGCTACACCTTC
>.|TRBJ2-1|.|TRBV6-5
CASSRDSAYNEQFF
TGTGCCAGCAGCCGCGACAGCGCTTACAATGAGCAGTTCTTC
>.|TRBJ1-6|.|TRBV5-4
CASSPIDRDNSPLHF
TGTGCCAGCAGCCCTATCGACAGAGATAATTCACCCCTCCACTTT
>TRBD2|TRBJ2-3|.|TRBV11-3
CASSRDVWASGSGKKDTQYF
TGTGCCAGCAGCCGTGATGTTTGGGCTAGCGGGAGTGGGAAAAAAGATACGCAGTATTTT
>TRBD2|TRBJ2-1|.|TRBV14
CASSGTSVYNEQFF
TGTGCCAGCAGCGGGACTAGCGTATACAATGAGCAGTTCTTC
>TRBD1|TRBJ1-2|.|TRBV2
CASSEATGQTNYGYTF
TGTGCCAGCAGTGAAGCCACGGGACAGACTAACTATGGCTACACCTTC
>.|TRBJ2-1|once|TRBV27
CASSLGARSNEQFF
TGTGCCAGCAGTCTAGGGGCCAGGTCAAATGAGCAGTTCTTC
>TRBD2|TRBJ2-7|.|TRBV10-1
CASSVGGLASYEQYF
TGCGCCAGCAGTGTCGGCGGACTAGCGAGCTACGAGCAGTACTTC
>.|TRBJ1-4|.|TRBV18
CASSQPGGEKLFF
TGTGCCAGCTCACAACCGGGGGGCGAAAAACTGTTTTTT
>.|TRBJ1-5|.|TRBV7-2
CASSIRGDQPQHF
TGTGCCAGCAGCATTCGGGGTGATCAGCCCCAGCATTTT
>.|TRBJ2-7|.|TRBV10-3
CAIRQLGTYEQYF
TGTGCCATCAGACAACTGGGCACCTACGAGCAGTACTTC
>TRBD2|TRBJ2-3|.|TRBV2
CASGGLAGYRTDTQYF
TGTGCCAGCGGTGGACTAGCGGGATATAGGACAGATACGCAGTATTTT
>TRBD1|TRBJ2-3|once|TRBV28
CASRPGTGTDTQYF
TGTGCCAGTCGACCCGGGACAGGCACAGATACGCAGTATTTT
>TRBD1|TRBJ1-4|.|TRBV7-2
CASSPRTGREKLFF
TGTGCCAGCAGCCCCCGGACAGGACGGGAAAAACTGTTTTTT